This TCR beta chain was recorded in a study of regulatory T cells in long-lasting Graves disease. Study context: Under 3 months of antithyroid drugs had been taken by newly diagnosed Graves' patients.

In building TCR beta libraries, iRepertoire HTBI primers were used together with Arm-PCR of CDR3 regions. TCRdb used MiXCR to reprocess the multiplex PCR reads, holding one entry per CDR3 protein. The table includes just over 600,000 distinct CDR3 sequences, approximately 15% detected once. Study-level points and caveats: Shared public clonotypes totalled 2,741 in persistent patients, compared with around 930 in new patients.

In regard to this clonotype: The antigen is unknown.

Germline loops: CDR1 ENHRY, CDR2 SYGVKD. Trimming took 2 bases from V and 2 from J, leaving 19 bases between them. The CDR3 consists of 17 residues. As to time point: newly diagnosed GD, antithyroid drugs for less than 3 months. After RNA was extracted from PBMCs, the TCR library was made from it. The same sample was also used in a study of T cells in Graves' hyperthyroidism and ophthalmopathy. That study adds: HTBI primers were the set used in a first-round RT-PCR of the TCR CDR3. Most expanded thyroid clonotypes above 0.001 also appeared in blood.

V is TRBV10-3 and J is TRBJ2-7; D may be TRBD1 or TRBD2 (5 bases each). The sequence was obtained from a woman in her 30s with Graves disease. The material sequenced was peripheral blood mononuclear cells (PBMCs), taken at new diagnosis, from a patient treated with antithyroid drugs. CDR3 bases: TGTGCCATCAGTGAGCCCGGAATGGGGGTTATTGCCTACGAGCAGTACTTC. Amino acids: CAISEPGMGVIAYEQYF.